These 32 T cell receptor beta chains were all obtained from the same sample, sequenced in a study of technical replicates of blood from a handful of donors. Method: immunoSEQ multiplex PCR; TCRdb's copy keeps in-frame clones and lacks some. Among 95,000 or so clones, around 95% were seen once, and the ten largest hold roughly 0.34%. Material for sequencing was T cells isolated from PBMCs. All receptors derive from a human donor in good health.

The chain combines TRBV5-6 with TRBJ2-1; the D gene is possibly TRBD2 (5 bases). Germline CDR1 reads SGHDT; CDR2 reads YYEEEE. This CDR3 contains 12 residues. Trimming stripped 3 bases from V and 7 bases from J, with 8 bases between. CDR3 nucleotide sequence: TGTGCCAGCAGCTCACTAGTGAATGAGCAGTTCTTC. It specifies CASSSLVNEQFF. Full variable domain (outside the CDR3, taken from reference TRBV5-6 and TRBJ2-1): DAGVTQSPTHLIKTRGQQVTLRCSPKSGHDTVSWYQQALGQGPQFIFQYYEEEERQRGNFPDRFSGHQFPNYSSELNVNALLLGDSALYLCASSSLVNEQFFGPGTRLTVL.

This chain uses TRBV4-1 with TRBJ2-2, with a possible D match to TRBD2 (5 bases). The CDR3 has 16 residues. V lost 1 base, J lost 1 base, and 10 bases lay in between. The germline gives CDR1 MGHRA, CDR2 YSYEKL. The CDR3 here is CASSQVSGVNTGELFF. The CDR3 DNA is TGCGCCAGCAGCCAAGTCTCCGGGGTGAACACCGGGGAGCTGTTTTTT.

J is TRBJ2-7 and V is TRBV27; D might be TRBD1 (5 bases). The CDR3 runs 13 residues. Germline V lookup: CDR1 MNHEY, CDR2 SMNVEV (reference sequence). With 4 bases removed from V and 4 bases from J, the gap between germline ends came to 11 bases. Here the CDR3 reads CASSWGSWYEQYF. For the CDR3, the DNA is TGTGCCAGCAGTTGGGGCTCTTGGTACGAGCAGTACTTC.

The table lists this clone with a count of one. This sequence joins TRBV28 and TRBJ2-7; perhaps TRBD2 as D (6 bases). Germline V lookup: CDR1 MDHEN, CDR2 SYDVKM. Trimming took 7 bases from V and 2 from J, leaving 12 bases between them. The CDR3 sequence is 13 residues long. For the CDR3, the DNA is TGTGCCAGCATGGGCGGGGTTACCTACGAGCAGTACTTC. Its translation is CASMGGVTYEQYF.

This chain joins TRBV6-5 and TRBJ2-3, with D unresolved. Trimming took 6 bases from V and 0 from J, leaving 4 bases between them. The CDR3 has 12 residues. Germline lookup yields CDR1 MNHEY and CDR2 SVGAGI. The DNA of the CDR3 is TGTGCCAGCAGCTCCAGCACAGATACGCAGTATTTT. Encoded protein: CASSSSTDTQYF.

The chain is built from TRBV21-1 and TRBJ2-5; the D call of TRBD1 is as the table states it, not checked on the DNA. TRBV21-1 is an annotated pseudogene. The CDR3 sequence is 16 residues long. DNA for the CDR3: TGTGCCAGCAGCAAAGACGACAGGGGGCGTAAAGAGACCCAGTACTTC. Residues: CASSKDDRGRKETQYF.

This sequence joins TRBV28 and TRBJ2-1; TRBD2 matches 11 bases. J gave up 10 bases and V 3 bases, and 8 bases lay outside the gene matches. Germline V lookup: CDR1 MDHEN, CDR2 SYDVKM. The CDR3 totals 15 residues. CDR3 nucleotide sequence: TGTGCCAGCAGTTTTGTGACTAGCGGGAACAGGGAGCAGTTCTTC. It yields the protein CASSFVTSGNREQFF.

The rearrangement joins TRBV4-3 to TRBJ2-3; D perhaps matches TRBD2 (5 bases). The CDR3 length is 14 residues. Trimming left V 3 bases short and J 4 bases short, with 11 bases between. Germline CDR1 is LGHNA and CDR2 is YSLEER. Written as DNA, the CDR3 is TGCGCCAGCAGCCAGGACCTGAGGGCAGATACGCAGTATTTT. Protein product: CASSQDLRADTQYF.

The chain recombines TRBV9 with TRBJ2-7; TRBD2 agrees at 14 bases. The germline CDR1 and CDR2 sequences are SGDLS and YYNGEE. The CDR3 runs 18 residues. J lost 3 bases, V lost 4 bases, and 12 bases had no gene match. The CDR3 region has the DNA TGTGCCAGCAGCCCAGGACTAGCGGGAGGAAGTCTCCTCTACGAGCAGTACTTC. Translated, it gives CASSPGLAGGSLLYEQYF.

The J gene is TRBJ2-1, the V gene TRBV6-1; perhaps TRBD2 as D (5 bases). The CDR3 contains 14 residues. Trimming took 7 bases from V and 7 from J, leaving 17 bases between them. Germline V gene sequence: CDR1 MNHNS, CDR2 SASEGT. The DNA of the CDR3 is TGTGCCAGCAAGAACCCGGCCTCGGGGAATGAGCAGTTCTTC. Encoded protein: CASKNPASGNEQFF.

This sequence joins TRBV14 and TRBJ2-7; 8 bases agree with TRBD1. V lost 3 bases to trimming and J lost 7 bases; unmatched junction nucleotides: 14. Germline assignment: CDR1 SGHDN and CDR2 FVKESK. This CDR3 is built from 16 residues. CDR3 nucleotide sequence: TGTGCCAGCAGCCAGGCCACGGCCCCAGGGGGCAAAGAGCAGTACTTC. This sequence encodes CASSQATAPGGKEQYF.

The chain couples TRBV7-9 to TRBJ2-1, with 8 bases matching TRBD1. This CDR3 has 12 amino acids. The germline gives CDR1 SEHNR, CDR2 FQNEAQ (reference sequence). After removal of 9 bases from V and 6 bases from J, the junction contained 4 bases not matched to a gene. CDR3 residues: CASITGGNEQFF. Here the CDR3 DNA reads TGTGCCAGTATAACAGGGGGCAATGAGCAGTTCTTC.

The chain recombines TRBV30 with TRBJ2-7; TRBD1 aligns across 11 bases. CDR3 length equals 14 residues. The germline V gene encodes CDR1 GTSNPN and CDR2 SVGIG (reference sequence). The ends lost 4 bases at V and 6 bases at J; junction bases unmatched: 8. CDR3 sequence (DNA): TGTGCCTGGATTAACCCTGGACAGGGGGCCGAGCAGTACTTC. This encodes CAWINPGQGAEQYF. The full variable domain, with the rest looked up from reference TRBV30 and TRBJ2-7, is SQTIHQWPATLVQPVGSPLSLECTVEGTSNPNLYWYRQAAGRGLQLLFYSVGIGQISSEVPQNLSASRPQDRQFILSSKKLLLSDSGFYLCAWINPGQGAEQYFGPGTRLTVT.

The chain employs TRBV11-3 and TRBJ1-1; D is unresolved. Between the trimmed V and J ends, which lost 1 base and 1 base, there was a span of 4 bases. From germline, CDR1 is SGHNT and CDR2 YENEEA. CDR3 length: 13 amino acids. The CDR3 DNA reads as TGTGCCAGCAGCTTAGGTCGGAACACTGAAGCTTTCTTT. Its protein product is CASSLGRNTEAFF.

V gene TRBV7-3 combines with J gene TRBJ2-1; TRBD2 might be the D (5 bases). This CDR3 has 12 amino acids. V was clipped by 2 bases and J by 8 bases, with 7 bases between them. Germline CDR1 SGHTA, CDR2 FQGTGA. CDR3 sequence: CASSLGGHEQFF. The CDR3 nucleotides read TGTGCCAGCAGCTTAGGAGGTCATGAGCAGTTCTTC. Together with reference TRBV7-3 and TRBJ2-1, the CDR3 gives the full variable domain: GAGVSQTPSNKVTEKGKYVELRCDPISGHTALYWYRQSLGQGPEFLIYFQGTGAADDSGLPNDRFFAVRPEGSVSTLKIQRTERGDSAVYLCASSLGGHEQFFGPGTRLTVL.

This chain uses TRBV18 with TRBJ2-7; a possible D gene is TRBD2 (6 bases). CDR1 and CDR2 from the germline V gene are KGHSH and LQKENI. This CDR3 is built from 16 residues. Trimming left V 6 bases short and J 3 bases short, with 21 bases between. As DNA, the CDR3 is TGTGCCAGCTCTTCTACCCCGATGTCGGACTACTACGAGCAGTACTTC. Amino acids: CASSSTPMSDYYEQYF.

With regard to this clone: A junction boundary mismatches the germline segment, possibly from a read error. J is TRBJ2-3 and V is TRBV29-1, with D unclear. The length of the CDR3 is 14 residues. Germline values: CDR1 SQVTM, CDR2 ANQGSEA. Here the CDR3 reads CSVEGSERADTQYF. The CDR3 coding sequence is TGCAGCGTAGAAGGCAGCGAGAGAGCAGATACGCAGTATTTT.

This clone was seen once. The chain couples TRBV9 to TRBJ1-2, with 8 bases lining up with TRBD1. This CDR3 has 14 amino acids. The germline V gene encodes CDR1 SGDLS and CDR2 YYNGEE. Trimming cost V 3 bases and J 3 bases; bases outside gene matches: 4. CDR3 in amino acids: CASSGDRGYYGYTF. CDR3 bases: TGTGCCAGCAGCGGAGACAGGGGATACTATGGCTACACCTTC.

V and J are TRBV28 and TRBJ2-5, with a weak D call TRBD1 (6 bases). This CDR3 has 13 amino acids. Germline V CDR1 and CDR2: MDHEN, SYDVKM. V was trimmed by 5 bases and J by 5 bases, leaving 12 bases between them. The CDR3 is CASSPPGAETQYF. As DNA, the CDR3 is TGTGCCAGCAGTCCCCCAGGGGCGGAGACCCAGTACTTC. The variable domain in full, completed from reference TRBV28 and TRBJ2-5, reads DVKVTQSSRYLVKRTGEKVFLECVQDMDHENMFWYRQDPGLGLRLIYFSYDVKMKEKGDIPEGYSVSREKKERFSLILESASTNQTSMYLCASSPPGAETQYFGPGTRLLVL.

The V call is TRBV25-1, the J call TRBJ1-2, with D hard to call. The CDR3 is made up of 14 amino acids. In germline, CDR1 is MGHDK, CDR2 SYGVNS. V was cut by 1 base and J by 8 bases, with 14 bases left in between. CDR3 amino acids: CASSEWEGSKGYTF. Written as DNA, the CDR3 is TGTGCCAGCAGTGAATGGGAGGGTTCGAAAGGCTACACCTTC.

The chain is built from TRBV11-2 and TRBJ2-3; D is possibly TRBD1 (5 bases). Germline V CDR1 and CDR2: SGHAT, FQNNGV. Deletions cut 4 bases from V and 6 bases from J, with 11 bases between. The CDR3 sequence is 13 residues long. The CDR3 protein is CASSYRRVDTQYF. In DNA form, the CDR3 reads TGTGCCAGCAGCTATCGCAGGGTCGATACGCAGTATTTT.

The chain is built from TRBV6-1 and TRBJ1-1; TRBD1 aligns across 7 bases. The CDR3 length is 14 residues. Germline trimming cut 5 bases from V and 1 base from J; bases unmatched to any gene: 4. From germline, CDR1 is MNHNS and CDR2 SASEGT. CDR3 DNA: TGTGCCAGCAGTATCCGACAGGGGAACACTGAAGCTTTCTTT. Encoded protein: CASSIRQGNTEAFF.

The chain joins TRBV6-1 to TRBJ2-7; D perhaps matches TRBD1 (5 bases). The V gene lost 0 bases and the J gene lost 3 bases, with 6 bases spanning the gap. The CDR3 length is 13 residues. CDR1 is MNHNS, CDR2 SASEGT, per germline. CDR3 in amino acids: CASSEAGDYEQYF. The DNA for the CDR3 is TGTGCCAGCAGTGAAGCAGGGGACTACGAGCAGTACTTC.

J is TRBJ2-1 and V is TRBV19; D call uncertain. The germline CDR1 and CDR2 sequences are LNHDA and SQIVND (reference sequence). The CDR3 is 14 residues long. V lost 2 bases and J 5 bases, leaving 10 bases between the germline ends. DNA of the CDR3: TGTGCCAGTAGTATATCAGGTCCCGACAATGAGCAGTTCTTC. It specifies CASSISGPDNEQFF.

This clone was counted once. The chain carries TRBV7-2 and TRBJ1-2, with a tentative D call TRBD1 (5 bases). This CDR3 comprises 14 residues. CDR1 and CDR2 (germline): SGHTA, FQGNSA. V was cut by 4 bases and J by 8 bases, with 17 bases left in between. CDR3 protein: CASSSQDFGGGYTF. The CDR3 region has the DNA TGTGCCAGCAGCTCCCAGGATTTTGGGGGGGGCTACACCTTC.

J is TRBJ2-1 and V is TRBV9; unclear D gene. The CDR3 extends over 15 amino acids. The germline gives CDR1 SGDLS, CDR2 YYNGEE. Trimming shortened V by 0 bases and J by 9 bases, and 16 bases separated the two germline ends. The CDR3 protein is CASSVGSWADSEQFF. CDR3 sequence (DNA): TGTGCCAGCAGCGTAGGGTCCTGGGCTGATAGTGAGCAGTTCTTC. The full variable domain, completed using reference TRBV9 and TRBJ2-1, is DSGVTQTPKHLITATGQRVTLRCSPRSGDLSVYWYQQSLDQGLQFLIQYYNGEERAKGNILERFSAQQFPDLHSELNLSSLELGDSALYFCASSVGSWADSEQFFGPGTRLTVL.

The DNA for the CDR3 is TGTGCCATCAGGGGACAGGGCTTGAACACCGGGGAGCTGTTTTTT. As protein: CAIRGQGLNTGELFF. The rearrangement uses TRBV10-3 and TRBJ2-2; 9 nucleotides line up with TRBD1. In germline, CDR1 is ENHRY, CDR2 SYGVKD. The junction had 3 bases not matched to a gene; V was cut back by 6 bases and J by 1 base. CDR3 size: 15 residues.

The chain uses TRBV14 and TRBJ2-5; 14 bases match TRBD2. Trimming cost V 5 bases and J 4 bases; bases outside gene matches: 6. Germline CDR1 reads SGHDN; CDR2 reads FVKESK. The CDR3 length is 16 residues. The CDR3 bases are TGTGCCAGCAGCGAGGGACTAGCGGGAGCCGGAGAGACCCAGTACTTC. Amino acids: CASSEGLAGAGETQYF.

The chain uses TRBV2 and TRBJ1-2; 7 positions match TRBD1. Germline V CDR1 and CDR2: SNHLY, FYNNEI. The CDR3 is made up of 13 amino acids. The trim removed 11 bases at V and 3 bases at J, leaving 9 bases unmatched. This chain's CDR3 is CAGDREFDYGYTF. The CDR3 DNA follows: TGTGCCGGAGACAGGGAGTTCGACTATGGCTACACCTTC.

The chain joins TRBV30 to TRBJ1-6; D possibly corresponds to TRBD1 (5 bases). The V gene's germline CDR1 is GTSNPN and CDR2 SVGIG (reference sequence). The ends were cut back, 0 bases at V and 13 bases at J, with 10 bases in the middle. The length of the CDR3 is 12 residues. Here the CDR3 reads CAWSVRGEPLHF. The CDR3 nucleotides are TGTGCCTGGAGTGTACGGGGGGAGCCCCTCCACTTT.

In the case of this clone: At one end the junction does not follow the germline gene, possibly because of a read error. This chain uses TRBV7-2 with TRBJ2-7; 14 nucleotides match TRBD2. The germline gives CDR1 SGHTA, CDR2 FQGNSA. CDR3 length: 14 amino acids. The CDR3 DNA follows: TGTGCCAGCAGCCACACCGGGACTAGCGGGAGCTCACCCTTC. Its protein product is CASSHTGTSGSSPF.

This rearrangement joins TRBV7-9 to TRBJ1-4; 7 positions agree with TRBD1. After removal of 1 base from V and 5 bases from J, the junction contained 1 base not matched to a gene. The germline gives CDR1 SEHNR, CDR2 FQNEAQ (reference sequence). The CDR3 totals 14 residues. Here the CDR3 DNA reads TGTGCCAGCAGCTTAGGGGGACAGAATGAAAAACTGTTTTTT. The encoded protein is CASSLGGQNEKLFF.